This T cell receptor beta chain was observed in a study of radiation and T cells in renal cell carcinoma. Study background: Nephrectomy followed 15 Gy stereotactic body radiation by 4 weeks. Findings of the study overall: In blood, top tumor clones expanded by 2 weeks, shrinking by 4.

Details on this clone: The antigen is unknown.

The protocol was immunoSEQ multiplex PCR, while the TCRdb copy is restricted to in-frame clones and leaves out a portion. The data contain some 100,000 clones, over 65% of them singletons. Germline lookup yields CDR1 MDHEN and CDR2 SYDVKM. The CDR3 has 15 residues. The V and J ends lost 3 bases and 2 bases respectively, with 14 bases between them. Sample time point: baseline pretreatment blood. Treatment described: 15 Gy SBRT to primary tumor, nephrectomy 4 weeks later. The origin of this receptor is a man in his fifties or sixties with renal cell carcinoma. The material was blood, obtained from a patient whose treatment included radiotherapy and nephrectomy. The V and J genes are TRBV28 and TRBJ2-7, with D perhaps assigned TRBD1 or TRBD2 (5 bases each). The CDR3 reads CASSLGQGAPYEQYF. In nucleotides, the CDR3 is TGTGCCAGCAGTTTGGGCCAGGGAGCCCCCTACGAGCAGTACTTC.